One and the same sample provided the 24 T cell receptor beta chains below, sequenced in a study of T cell repertoires in cytomegalovirus infection. One entry per CDR3 protein results from TCRdb running MiXCR on the reads. The table records hundreds of thousands of distinct CDR3 sequences, around 29% of them present only once. Their specific antigens are unknown. The sequencing here drew on cultured PBMCs, taken from culture after CMV antigen stimulation. These receptors were taken from a human donor in good health (CMV status not recorded). Some clones in this sample may be carry-over from other donors' samples.

The rearrangement links TRBV4-1 to TRBJ2-7, with D possibly matching TRBD2 (6 bases). Trimming took off 4 bases at V and 7 bases at J, with 17 bases between the two ends. Per germline, CDR1 MGHRA and CDR2 YSYEKL. The length of the CDR3 is 14 residues. The CDR3 sequence: CASSPRDSFVEQYF. The CDR3 DNA sequence: TGCGCCAGCAGCCCGCGGGACTCGTTCGTGGAGCAGTACTTC.

This chain links TRBV27 with TRBJ2-1; TRBD1 aligns across 7 bases. CDR3 length equals 17 residues. J gave up 0 bases and V 6 bases, and 11 bases lay outside the gene matches. Germline V gives CDR1 MNHEY, CDR2 SMNVEV (reference sequence). CDR3 region: CASRRDSDFYSYNEQFF. CDR3 bases: TGTGCCAGCAGAAGGGACAGTGACTTTTACTCCTACAATGAGCAGTTCTTC.

The genes are TRBV18 and TRBJ2-1, with TRBD2 as a possible D gene (5 bases). CDR3 length: 15 amino acids. Germline-derived CDR1 and CDR2 are KGHSH and LQKENI. V lost 0 bases to trimming and J lost 9 bases, with 15 bases between them. Here the CDR3 reads CASSPPLGEGAEQFF. As DNA, the CDR3 is TGTGCCAGCTCACCACCTCTGGGTGAGGGAGCTGAGCAGTTCTTC.

The CDR3 DNA reads TGTGCCACCAGCCCCCCGGGGGGCGGGGCCGCGAACACCGGGGAGCTGTTTTTT. This sequence encodes CATSPPGGGAANTGELFF. The chain carries TRBV15 and TRBJ2-2; tentatively, D is TRBD2 (7 bases). CDR1 is LNHNV, CDR2 YYDKDF, per germline (reference sequence). The CDR3 covers 18 residues. The germline V and J ends were trimmed by 5 bases and 0 bases, with 19 bases remaining between them.

In this sample, this clonotype turned up a few times. The genes are TRBV2 and TRBJ2-1; 10 nucleotides match TRBD2. The germline gives CDR1 SNHLY, CDR2 FYNNEI. The J segment lost 8 bases and the V segment lost 1 base, leaving 5 bases of the junction unmatched. The CDR3 length is 15 residues. This CDR3 reads CASSEDPAGGYEQFF. The CDR3 coding sequence is TGTGCCAGCAGTGAAGATCCAGCGGGAGGGTATGAGCAGTTCTTC.

The chain recombines TRBV6-1 with TRBJ2-1, with a weak D call TRBD2 (5 bases). With 7 bases removed from V and 8 bases from J, the gap between germline ends came to 15 bases. The CDR3 runs 13 residues. Germline V gene lookup returns CDR1 MNHNS and CDR2 SASEGT. This CDR3 reads CASIRTLPYEQFF. Here the CDR3 DNA reads TGTGCCAGCATTAGGACTTTACCTTATGAGCAGTTCTTC.

This clonotype was seen a few times. The chain links TRBV20-1 to TRBJ2-2; 7 bases line up with TRBD2. J lost 7 bases, V lost 0 bases, and 14 bases had no gene match. CDR1 is DFQATT, CDR2 SNEGSKA, per germline (reference sequence). The CDR3 runs to 17 residues. CDR3: CSARDAGRELRDGELFF. The CDR3 DNA sequence: TGCAGTGCTAGAGATGCAGGGAGGGAACTTAGGGACGGGGAGCTGTTTTTT.

This chain connects TRBV7-2 to TRBJ2-7; D remains ambiguous. Per germline, CDR1 SGHTA and CDR2 FQGNSA. This CDR3 region has 14 residues. V was trimmed by 3 bases and J by 1 base, leaving 10 bases between them. In DNA form, the CDR3 reads TGTGCCAGCAGCTTGCCAGAGACATCCTACGAGCAGTACTTC. Protein: CASSLPETSYEQYF.

There are a few counts of this clonotype. CDR3: CASRSPESDRVDYGYTF. CDR3 nucleotides: TGTGCCAGCAGATCACCCGAGAGCGACAGGGTTGACTATGGCTACACCTTC. The chain recombines TRBV28 with TRBJ1-2, with 7 bases lining up with TRBD1. The CDR3 runs to 17 residues. V shed 6 bases, J shed 3 bases, and the junction held 16 bases outside the gene matches. Per germline, CDR1 MDHEN and CDR2 SYDVKM.

This rearrangement joins TRBV29-1 to TRBJ2-2; D is undetermined. There are 13 residues in the CDR3. Germline V gene lookup returns CDR1 SQVTM and CDR2 ANQGSEA. V lost 3 bases and J lost 2, with 7 bases in between. As DNA, the CDR3 is TGCAGCGTTGACGGCGACAACACCGGGGAGCTGTTTTTT. Its translation: CSVDGDNTGELFF.

The chain has TRBV10-3 and TRBJ2-3; 9 nucleotides match TRBD1. With 1 base clipped from V and 2 bases from J, the junction kept 7 bases outside the gene matches. The CDR3 is 17 amino acids. Germline V gene data show CDR1 as ENHRY and CDR2 as SYGVKD. The CDR3 protein is CAISELAGTGSTDTQYF. DNA for the CDR3: TGTGCCATCAGTGAGTTGGCCGGGACAGGGTCCACAGATACGCAGTATTTT.

Ten or more counts support this clonotype. V gene TRBV10-3 combines with J gene TRBJ2-1; TRBD2 matches 9 bases. The trim removed 0 bases at V and 0 bases at J, leaving 9 bases unmatched. The V gene's germline CDR1 is ENHRY and CDR2 SYGVKD. The CDR3 runs 19 residues. The CDR3 is CAISESGGRAASSYNEQFF. The CDR3 DNA sequence: TGTGCCATCAGTGAGTCTGGCGGGAGGGCCGCGAGCTCCTACAATGAGCAGTTCTTC.

A single count supports this clonotype. This chain connects TRBV20-1 to TRBJ2-7; 7 nucleotides line up with TRBD2. Trimming at V came to 2 bases and at J to 5 bases, leaving 9 bases not matched to a gene. CDR1 is DFQATT, CDR2 SNEGSKA, per germline (reference sequence). The CDR3 has 14 amino acids. CDR3 loop: CSARFREVTNEQYF. In nucleotides, the CDR3 is TGCAGTGCTAGATTCCGGGAGGTTACCAACGAGCAGTACTTC.

The chain has TRBV19 and TRBJ2-7, with 9 nucleotides matching TRBD1. V gave up 4 bases and J gave up 5 bases; unmatched junction bases: 9. The V gene's germline CDR1 is LNHDA and CDR2 SQIVND (reference sequence). The CDR3 runs to 15 residues. The CDR3, as DNA: TGTGCCAGTAGTAAGTTCGGGCGACAGGGGGACGAGCAGTACTTC. This translates into CASSKFGRQGDEQYF.

This clonotype was seen more than once but under ten times. The chain joins TRBV11-3 to TRBJ2-1; either TRBD1 or TRBD2 may supply D (5 bases each). This CDR3 has 17 residues. V was trimmed by 1 base and J by 4 bases, leaving 17 bases between them. Germline V gives CDR1 SGHNT, CDR2 YENEEA. This chain's CDR3 is CASSLGTGPRAYNEQFF. The CDR3 coding sequence is TGTGCCAGCAGCTTAGGGACGGGACCCAGGGCTTACAATGAGCAGTTCTTC.

The genes are TRBV7-3 and TRBJ1-1; D might be TRBD1 (6 bases). CDR3 size: 15 residues. Germline loops: CDR1 SGHTA, CDR2 FQGTGA. Trimming cost V 5 bases and J 4 bases, with 17 bases left between them. CDR3 sequence (DNA): TGTGCCAGCAGCCCTAAGGGGGGGCGACCCACTGAAGCTTTCTTT. Amino acids: CASSPKGGRPTEAFF. The full variable domain, its missing parts supplied by reference TRBV7-3 and TRBJ1-1, is GAGVSQTPSNKVTEKGKYVELRCDPISGHTALYWYRQSLGQGPEFLIYFQGTGAADDSGLPNDRFFAVRPEGSVSTLKIQRTERGDSAVYLCASSPKGGRPTEAFFGQGTRLTVV.

This clonotype showed up just a few times. The chain couples TRBV6-1 to TRBJ2-7; possibly TRBD1 for D (6 bases). The CDR3 sequence is 13 residues long. Germline values: CDR1 MNHNS, CDR2 SASEGT. V was pared by 6 bases and J by 3 bases, with 12 bases between. The DNA of the CDR3 is TGTGCCAGCAGCCCTGACAGGTACTACGAGCAGTACTTC. Translated, it gives CASSPDRYYEQYF.

This clonotype showed up many times. The rearrangement joins TRBV7-2 to TRBJ2-3, with 7 bases lining up with TRBD2. Trimming took 10 bases from V and 0 from J; bases not matched to a gene: 10. The CDR3 consists of 15 residues. Per the germline V gene, CDR1 is SGHTA and CDR2 is FQGNSA. The CDR3 sequence: CATQRAGVSTDTQYF. CDR3 DNA sequence: TGTGCCACCCAGAGGGCGGGAGTTAGCACAGATACGCAGTATTTT.

This sequence joins TRBV28 and TRBJ1-3; the D gene is possibly TRBD1 (5 bases). The CDR3 spans 14 residues. CDR1 and CDR2 (germline): MDHEN, SYDVKM. The CDR3 here is CAVGGRSSGNTIYF. DNA of the CDR3: TGTGCTGTGGGGGGACGGAGCTCTGGAAACACCATATATTTT. Based on the CDR3 plus reference TRBV28 and TRBJ1-3, the full variable domain is DVKVTQSSRYLVKRTGEKVFLECVQDMDHENMFWYRQDPGLGLRLIYFSYDVKMKEKGDIPEGYSVSREKKERFSLILESASTNQTSMYLCAVGGRSSGNTIYFGEGSWLTVV.

Ten or more counts support this clonotype. This chain links TRBV7-9 with TRBJ1-6, with D uncertain. This CDR3 contains 14 residues. Germline V gene data show CDR1 as SEHNR and CDR2 as FQNEAQ (reference sequence). V lost 5 bases and J lost 5, with 10 bases in between. The CDR3 region is CASSLDNHNSPLHF. The CDR3 DNA reads as TGTGCCAGCAGCCTAGATAACCATAATTCACCCCTCCACTTT.

The rearrangement links TRBV19 to TRBJ1-5, with a weak D call TRBD1 (6 bases). V was shortened by 5 bases and J by 1 base, with 18 bases between the two germline ends. Germline V gene lookup returns CDR1 LNHDA and CDR2 SQIVND (reference sequence). The CDR3 totals 17 residues. The chain's CDR3 is CASSAPRGDTSNQPQHF. The CDR3, as DNA: TGTGCCAGTAGTGCGCCGCGAGGGGACACCAGCAATCAGCCCCAGCATTTT.

This clonotype was seen only a few times. The V gene is TRBV7-6, the J gene TRBJ1-2; D perhaps matches TRBD1 (6 bases). The CDR3 consists of 14 residues. CDR1 is SGHVS, CDR2 FNYEAQ, per germline. Trimming took off 4 bases at V and 4 bases at J, with 13 bases between the two ends. CDR3: CASSSQGVPYGYTF. The CDR3 DNA follows: TGTGCCAGCAGCTCACAGGGAGTGCCCTATGGCTACACCTTC.

In its sample, this clonotype was seen a few times. J is TRBJ2-5 and V is TRBV7-9; tentative D call: TRBD2 (5 bases). This CDR3 region has 13 residues. V was clipped by 2 bases and J by 5 bases, with 9 bases between them. Germline V gives CDR1 SEHNR, CDR2 FQNEAQ (reference sequence). CDR3 sequence reads: CASSLPPGETQYF. The CDR3 nucleotides read TGTGCCAGCAGCTTACCCCCGGGGGAGACCCAGTACTTC.

V usage is TRBV20-1 and J usage is TRBJ2-7; TRBD2 is a possible D gene (5 bases). Trimming shortened V by 6 bases and J by 6 bases, and 9 bases separated the two germline ends. This CDR3 is built from 10 residues. Germline CDR1 and CDR2: DFQATT and SNEGSKA (reference sequence). In DNA, the CDR3 is TGCAGTGCCGGGGTTTCCGAGCAGTACTTC. It yields the protein CSAGVSEQYF.